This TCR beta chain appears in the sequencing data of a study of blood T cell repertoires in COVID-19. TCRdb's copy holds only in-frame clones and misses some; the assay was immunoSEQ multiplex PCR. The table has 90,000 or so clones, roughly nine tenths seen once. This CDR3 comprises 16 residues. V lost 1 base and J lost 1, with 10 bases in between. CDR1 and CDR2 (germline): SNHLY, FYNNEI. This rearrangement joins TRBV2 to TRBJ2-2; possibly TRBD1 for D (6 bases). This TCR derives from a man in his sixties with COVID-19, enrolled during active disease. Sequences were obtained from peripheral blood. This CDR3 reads CASSEGPTGNTGELFF. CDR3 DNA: TGTGCCAGCAGTGAAGGTCCGACAGGGAACACCGGGGAGCTGTTTTTT.